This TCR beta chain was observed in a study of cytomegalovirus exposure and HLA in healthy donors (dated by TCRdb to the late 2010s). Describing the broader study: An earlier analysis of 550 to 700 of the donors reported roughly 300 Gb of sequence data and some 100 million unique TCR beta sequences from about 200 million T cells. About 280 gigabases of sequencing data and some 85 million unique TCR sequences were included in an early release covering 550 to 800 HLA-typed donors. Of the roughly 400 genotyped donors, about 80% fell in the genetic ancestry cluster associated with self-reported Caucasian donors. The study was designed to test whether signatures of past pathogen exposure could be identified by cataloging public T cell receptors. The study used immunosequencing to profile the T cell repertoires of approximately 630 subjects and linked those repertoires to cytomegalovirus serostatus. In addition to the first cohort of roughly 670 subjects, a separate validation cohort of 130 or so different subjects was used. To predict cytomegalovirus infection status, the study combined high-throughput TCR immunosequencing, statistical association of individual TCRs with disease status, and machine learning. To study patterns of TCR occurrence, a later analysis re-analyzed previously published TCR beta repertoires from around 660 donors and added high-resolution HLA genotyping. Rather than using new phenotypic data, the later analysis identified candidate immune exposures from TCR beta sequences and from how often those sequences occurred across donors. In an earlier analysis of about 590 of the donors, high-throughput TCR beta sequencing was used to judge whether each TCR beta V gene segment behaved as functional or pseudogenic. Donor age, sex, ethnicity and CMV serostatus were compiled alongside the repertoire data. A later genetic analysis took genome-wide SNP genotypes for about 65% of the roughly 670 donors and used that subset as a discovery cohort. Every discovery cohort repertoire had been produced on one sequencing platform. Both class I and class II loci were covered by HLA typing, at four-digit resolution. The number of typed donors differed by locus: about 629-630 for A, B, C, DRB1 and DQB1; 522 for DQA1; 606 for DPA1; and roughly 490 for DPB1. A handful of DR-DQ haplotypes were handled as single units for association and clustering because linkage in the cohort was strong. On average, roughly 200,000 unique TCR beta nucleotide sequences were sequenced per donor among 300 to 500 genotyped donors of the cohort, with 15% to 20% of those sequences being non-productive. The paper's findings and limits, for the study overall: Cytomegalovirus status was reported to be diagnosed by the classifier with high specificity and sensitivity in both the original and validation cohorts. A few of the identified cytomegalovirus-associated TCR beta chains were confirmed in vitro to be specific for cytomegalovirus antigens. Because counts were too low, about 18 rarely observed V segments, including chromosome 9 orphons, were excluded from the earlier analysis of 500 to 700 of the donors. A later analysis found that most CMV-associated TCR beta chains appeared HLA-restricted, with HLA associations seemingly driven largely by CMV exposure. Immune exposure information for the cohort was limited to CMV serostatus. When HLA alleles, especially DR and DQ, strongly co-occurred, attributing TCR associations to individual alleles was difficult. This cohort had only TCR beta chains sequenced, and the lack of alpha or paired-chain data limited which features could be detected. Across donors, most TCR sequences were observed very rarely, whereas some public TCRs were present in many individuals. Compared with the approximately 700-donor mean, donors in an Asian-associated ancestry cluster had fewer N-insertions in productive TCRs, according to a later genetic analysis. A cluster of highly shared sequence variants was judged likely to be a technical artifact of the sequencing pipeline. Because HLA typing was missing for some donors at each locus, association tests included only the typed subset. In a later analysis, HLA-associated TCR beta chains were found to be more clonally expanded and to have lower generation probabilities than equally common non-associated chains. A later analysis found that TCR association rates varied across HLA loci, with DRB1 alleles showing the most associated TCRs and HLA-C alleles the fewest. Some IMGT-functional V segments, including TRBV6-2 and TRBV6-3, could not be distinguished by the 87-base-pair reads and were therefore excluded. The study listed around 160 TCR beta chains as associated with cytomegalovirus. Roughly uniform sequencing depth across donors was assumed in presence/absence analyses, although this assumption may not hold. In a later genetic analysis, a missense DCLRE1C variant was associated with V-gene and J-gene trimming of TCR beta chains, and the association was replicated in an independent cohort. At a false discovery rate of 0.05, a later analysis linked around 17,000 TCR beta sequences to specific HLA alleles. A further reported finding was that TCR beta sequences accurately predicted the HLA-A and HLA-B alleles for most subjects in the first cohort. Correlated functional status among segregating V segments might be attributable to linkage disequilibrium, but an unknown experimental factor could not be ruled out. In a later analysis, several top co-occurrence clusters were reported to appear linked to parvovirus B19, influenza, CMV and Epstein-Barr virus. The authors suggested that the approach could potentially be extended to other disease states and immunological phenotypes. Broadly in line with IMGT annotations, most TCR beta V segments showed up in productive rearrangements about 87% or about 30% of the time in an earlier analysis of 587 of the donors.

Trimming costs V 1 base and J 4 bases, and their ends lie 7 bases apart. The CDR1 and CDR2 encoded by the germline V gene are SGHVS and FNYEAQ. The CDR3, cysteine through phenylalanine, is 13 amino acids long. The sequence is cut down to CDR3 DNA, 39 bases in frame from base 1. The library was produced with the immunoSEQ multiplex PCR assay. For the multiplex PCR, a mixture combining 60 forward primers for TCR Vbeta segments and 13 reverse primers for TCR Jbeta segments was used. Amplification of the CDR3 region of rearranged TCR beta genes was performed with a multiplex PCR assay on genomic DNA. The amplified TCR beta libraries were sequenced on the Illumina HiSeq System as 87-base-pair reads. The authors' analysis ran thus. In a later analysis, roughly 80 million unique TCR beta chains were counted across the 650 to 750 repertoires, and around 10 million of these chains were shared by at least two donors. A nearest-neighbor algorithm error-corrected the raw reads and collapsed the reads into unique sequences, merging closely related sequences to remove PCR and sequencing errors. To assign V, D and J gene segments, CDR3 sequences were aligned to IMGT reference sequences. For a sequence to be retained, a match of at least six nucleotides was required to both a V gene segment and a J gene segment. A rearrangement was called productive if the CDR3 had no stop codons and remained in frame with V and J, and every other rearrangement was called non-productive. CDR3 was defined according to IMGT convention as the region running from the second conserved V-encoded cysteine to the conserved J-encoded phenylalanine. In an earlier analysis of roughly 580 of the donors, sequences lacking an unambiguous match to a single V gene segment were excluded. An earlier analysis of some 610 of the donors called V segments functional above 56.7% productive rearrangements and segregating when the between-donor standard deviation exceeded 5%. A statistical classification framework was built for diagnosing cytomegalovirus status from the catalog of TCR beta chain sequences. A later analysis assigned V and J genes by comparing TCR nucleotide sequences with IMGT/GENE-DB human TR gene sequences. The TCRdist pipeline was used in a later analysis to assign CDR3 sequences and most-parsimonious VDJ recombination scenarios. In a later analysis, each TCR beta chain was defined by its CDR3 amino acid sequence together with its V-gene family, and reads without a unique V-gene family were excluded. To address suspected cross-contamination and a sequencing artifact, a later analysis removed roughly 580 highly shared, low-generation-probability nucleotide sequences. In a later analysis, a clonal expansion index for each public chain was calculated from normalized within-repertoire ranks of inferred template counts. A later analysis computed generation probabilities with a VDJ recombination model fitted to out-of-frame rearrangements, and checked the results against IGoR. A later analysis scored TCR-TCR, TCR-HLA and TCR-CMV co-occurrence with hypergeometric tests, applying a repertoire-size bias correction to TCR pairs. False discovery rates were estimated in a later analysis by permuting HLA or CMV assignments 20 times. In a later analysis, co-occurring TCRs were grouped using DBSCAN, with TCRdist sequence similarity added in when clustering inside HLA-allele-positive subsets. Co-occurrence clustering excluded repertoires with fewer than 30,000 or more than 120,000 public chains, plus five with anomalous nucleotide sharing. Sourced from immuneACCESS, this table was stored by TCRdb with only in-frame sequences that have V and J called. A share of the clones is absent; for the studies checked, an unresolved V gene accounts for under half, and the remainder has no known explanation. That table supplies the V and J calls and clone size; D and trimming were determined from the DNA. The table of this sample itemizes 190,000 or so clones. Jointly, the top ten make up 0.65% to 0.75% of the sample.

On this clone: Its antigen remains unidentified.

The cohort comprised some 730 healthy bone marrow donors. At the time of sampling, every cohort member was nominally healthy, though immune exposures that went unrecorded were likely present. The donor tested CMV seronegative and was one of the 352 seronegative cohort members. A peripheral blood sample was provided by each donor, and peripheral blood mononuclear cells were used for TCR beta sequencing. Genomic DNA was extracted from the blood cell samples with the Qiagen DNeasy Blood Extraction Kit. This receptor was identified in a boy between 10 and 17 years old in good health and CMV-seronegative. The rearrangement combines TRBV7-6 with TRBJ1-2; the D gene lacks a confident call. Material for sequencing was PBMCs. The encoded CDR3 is CASSLGGSYGYTF. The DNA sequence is TGTGCCAGCAGCTTAGGCGGCAGCTATGGCTACACCTTC.